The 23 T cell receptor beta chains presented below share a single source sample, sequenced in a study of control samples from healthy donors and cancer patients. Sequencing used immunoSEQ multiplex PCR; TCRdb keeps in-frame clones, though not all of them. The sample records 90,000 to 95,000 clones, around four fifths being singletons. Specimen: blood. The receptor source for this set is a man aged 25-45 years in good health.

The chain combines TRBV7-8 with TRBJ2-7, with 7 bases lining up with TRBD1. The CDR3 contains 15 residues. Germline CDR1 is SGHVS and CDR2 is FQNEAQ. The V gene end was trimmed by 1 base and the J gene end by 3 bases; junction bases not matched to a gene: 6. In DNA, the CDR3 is TGTGCCAGCAGCTTAGGTGCTTACAGGGGCTACGAGCAGTACTTC. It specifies CASSLGAYRGYEQYF. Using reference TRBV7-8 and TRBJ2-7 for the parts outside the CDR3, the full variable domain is GAGVSQSPRYKVAKRGQDVALRCDPISGHVSLFWYQQALGQGPEFLTYFQNEAQLDKSGLPSDRFFAERPEGSVSTLKIQRTQQEDSAVYLCASSLGAYRGYEQYFGPGTRLTVT.

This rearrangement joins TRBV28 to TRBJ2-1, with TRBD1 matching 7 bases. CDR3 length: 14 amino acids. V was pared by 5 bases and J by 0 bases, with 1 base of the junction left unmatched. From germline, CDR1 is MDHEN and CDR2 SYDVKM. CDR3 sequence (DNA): TGTGCCAGCAGTAGGACAGGCTCCTACAATGAGCAGTTCTTC. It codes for CASSRTGSYNEQFF. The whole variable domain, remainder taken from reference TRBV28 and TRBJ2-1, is DVKVTQSSRYLVKRTGEKVFLECVQDMDHENMFWYRQDPGLGLRLIYFSYDVKMKEKGDIPEGYSVSREKKERFSLILESASTNQTSMYLCASSRTGSYNEQFFGPGTRLTVL.

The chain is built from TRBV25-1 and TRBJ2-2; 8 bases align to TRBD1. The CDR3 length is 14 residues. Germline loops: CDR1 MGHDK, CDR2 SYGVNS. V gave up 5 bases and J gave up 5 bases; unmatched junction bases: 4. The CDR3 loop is CASSPRTGTGELFF. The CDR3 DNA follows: TGTGCCAGCAGTCCCAGGACAGGGACCGGGGAGCTGTTTTTT.

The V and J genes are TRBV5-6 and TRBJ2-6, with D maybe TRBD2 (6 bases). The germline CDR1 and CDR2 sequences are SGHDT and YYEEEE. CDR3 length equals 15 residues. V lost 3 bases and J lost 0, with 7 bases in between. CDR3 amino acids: CASSWGVSGANVLTF. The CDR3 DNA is TGTGCCAGCAGCTGGGGGGTCTCTGGGGCCAACGTCCTGACTTTC.

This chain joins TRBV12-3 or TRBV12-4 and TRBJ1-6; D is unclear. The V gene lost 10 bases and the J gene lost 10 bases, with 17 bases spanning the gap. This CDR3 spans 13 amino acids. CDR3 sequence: CATKREGRSPLHF. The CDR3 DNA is TGTGCCACCAAGAGAGAGGGTAGATCACCCCTCCACTTT.

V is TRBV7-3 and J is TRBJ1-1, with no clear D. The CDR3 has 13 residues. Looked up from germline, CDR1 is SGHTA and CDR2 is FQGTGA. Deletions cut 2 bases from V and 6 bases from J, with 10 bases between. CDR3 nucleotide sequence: TGTGCCAGCAGCTTAGGAGGGATCCCTGAAGCTTTCTTT. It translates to CASSLGGIPEAFF.

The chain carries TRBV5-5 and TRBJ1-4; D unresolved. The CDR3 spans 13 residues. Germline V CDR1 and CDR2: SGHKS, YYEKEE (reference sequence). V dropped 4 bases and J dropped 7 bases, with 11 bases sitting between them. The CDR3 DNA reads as TGTGCCAGCAGCCAGGAATGGAGTGAAAAACTGTTTTTT. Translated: CASSQEWSEKLFF.

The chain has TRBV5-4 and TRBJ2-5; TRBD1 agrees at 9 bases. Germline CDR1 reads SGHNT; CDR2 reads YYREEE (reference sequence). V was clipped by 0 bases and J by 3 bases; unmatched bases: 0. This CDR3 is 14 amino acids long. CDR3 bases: TGTGCCAGCAGCTTGGGGACAGGGGAAGAGACCCAGTACTTC. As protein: CASSLGTGEETQYF. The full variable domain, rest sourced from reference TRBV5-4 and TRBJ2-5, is ETGVTQSPTHLIKTRGQQVTLRCSSQSGHNTVSWYQQALGQGPQFIFQYYREEENGRGNFPPRFSGLQFPNYSSELNVNALELDDSALYLCASSLGTGEETQYFGPGTRLLVL.

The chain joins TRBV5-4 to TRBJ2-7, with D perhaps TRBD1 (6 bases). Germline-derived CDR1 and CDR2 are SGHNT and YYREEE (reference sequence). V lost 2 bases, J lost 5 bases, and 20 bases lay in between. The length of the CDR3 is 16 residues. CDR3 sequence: CASSFPKTGQANEQYF. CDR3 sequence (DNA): TGTGCCAGCAGCTTCCCCAAGACAGGTCAAGCGAACGAGCAGTACTTC.

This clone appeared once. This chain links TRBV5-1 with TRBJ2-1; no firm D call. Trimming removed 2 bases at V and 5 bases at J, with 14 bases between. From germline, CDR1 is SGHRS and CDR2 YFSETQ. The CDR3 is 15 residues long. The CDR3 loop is CASSFRTEYDNEQFF. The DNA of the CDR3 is TGCGCCAGCAGCTTTAGGACGGAGTATGACAATGAGCAGTTCTTC.

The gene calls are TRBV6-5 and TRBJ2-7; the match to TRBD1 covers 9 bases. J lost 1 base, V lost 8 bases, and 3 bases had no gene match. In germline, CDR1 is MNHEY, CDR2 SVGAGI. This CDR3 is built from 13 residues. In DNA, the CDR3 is TGTGCCAGCTGGGACAGGGCGTCCTACGAGCAGTACTTC. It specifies CASWDRASYEQYF.

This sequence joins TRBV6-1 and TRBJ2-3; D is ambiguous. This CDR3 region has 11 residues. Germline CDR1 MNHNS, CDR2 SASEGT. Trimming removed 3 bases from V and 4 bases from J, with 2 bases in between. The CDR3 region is CASSDSDTQYF. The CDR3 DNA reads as TGTGCCAGCAGTGATTCAGATACGCAGTATTTT.

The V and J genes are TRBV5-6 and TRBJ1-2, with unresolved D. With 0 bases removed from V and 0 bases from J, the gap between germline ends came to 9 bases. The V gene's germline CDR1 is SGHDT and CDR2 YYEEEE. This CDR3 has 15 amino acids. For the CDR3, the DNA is TGTGCCAGCAGCTTGGGTCCCCTAGCTAACTATGGCTACACCTTC. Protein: CASSLGPLANYGYTF.

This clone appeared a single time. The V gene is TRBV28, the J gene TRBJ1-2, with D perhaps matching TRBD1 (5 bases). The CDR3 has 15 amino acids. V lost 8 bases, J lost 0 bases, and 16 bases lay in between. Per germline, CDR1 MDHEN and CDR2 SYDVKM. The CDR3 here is CASLDRGPTNYGYTF. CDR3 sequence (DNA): TGTGCCAGCTTAGACAGAGGACCGACTAACTATGGCTACACCTTC.

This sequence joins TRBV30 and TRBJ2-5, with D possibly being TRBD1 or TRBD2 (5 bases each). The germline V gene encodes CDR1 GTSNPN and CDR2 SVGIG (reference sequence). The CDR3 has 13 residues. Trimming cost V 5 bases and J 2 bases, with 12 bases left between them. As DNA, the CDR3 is TGTGCCTGGGGGACCTGGCAGCAAGAGACCCAGTACTTC. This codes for CAWGTWQQETQYF.

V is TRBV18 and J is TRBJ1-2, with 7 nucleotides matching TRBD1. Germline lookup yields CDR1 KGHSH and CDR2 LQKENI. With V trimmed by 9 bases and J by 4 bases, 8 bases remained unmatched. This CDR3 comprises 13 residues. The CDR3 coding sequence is TGTGCCAGGAAACGGACAGGATTCTATGGCTACACCTTC. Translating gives CARKRTGFYGYTF.

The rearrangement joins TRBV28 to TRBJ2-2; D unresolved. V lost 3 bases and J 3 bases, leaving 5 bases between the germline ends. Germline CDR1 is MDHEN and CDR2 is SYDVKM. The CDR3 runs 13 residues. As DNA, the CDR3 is TGTGCCAGCAGTTTTGACTACACCGGGGAGCTGTTTTTT. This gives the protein CASSFDYTGELFF.

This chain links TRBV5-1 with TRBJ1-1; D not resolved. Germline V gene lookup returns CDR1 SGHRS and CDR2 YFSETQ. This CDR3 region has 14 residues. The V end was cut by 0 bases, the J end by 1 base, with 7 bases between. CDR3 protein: CASSLGVANTEAFF. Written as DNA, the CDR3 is TGCGCCAGCAGCTTGGGGGTAGCGAACACTGAAGCTTTCTTT.

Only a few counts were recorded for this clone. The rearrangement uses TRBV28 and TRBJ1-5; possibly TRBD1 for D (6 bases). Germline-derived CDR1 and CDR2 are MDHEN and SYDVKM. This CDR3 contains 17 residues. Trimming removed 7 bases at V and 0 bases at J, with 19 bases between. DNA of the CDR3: TGTGCCAGCACCCGAGCCCTCGGGACACATAGCAATCAGCCCCAGCATTTT. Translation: CASTRALGTHSNQPQHF.

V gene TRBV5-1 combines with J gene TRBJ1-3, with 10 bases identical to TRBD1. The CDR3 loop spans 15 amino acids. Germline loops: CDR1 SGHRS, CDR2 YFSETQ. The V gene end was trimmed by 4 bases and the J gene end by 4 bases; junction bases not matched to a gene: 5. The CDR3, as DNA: TGCGCCAGCAGCCCAGGGACAGGGGCGGGAAACACCATATATTTT. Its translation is CASSPGTGAGNTIYF.

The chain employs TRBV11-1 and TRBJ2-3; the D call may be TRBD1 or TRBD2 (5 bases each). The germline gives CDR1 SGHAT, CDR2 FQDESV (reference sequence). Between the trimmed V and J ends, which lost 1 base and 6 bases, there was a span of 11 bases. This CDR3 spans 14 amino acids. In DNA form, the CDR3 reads TGTGCCAGCAGCTTAGACGGGGCTACCGATACGCAGTATTTT. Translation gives CASSLDGATDTQYF. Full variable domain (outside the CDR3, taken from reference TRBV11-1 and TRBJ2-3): EAEVAQSPRYKITEKSQAVAFWCDPISGHATLYWYRQILGQGPELLVQFQDESVVDDSQLPKDRFSAERLKGVDSTLKIQPAELGDSAMYLCASSLDGATDTQYFGPGTRLTVL.

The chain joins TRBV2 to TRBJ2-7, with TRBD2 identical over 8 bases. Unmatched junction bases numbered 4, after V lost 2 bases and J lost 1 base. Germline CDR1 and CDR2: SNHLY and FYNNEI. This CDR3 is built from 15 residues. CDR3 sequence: CASSERGGPSYEQYF. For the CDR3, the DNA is TGTGCCAGCAGTGAACGGGGGGGCCCGTCCTACGAGCAGTACTTC.

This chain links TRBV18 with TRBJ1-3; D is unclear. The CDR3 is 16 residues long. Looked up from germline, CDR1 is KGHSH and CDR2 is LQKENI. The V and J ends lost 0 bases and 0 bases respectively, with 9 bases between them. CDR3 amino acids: CASSPPGSSSGNTIYF. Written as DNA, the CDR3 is TGTGCCAGCTCACCACCAGGGAGTAGCTCTGGAAACACCATATATTTT.